The 18 T cell receptor beta chains in this list originate from one sample, sequenced in a study of blood T cells in healthy people across ages. A second about 6 to 12 cycle PCR used barcoded and J-beta primers. In TCRdb, the 5' RACE reads were re-called with MiXCR into one record per CDR3 protein. The table includes hundreds of thousands of distinct CDR3 sequences, around two fifths detected once. Sequencing used blood. All receptors derive from a man aged 60 to 75 in good health.

This clonotype came up many times. This rearrangement joins TRBV29-1 to TRBJ2-5; 7 nucleotides align to TRBD1. CDR3 length: 12 residues. Germline V CDR1 and CDR2: SQVTM, ANQGSEA. With V trimmed by 5 bases and J by 2 bases, 2 bases remained unmatched. The CDR3 spells CSVKQGQETQYF. The DNA of the CDR3 is TGCAGCGTTAAACAGGGGCAAGAGACCCAGTACTTC.

This clonotype was counted a single time. V usage is TRBV3-1 and J usage is TRBJ2-1; 10 bases align to TRBD2. Germline values: CDR1 LGHDT, CDR2 YNNKEL (reference sequence). This CDR3 has 14 residues. Trimming removed 5 bases from V and 5 bases from J; junction bases left unmatched: 3. The CDR3 spells CASSWTSGDNEQFF. For the CDR3, the DNA is TGTGCCAGCAGCTGGACTAGCGGCGACAATGAGCAGTTCTTC.

This clonotype was recorded only once. The gene calls are TRBV7-2 and TRBJ1-4; 7 bases line up with TRBD1. The V segment lost 9 bases and the J segment 3 bases; nucleotides outside the gene matches: 10. CDR3 length equals 15 residues. CDR1 and CDR2 from the germline V gene are SGHTA and FQGNSA. This chain's CDR3 is CASHRGSLSNEKLFF. DNA for the CDR3: TGTGCCAGTCACAGGGGAAGTCTCTCTAATGAAAAACTGTTTTTT.

This clonotype occurred a few times. This chain uses TRBV12-3 or TRBV12-4 with TRBJ2-1; D remains ambiguous. V lost 1 base and J 7 bases, leaving 11 bases between the germline ends. This CDR3 spans 14 amino acids. CDR3 DNA sequence: TGTGCCAGCAGTTTAGAAGGTGGGATAAATGAGCAGTTCTTC. This translates into CASSLEGGINEQFF.

The chain recombines TRBV29-1 with TRBJ1-1, with D unresolved. This CDR3 has 13 residues. Per the germline V gene, CDR1 is SQVTM and CDR2 is ANQGSEA. Trimming shortened V by 4 bases and J by 1 base, and 10 bases separated the two germline ends. This CDR3 reads CSVAMGPNTEAFF. The CDR3 region has the DNA TGCAGCGTTGCTATGGGTCCGAACACTGAAGCTTTCTTT.

The chain links TRBV4-3 to TRBJ1-6; D is unresolved. Germline V gene sequence: CDR1 LGHNA, CDR2 YSLEER. The CDR3 loop spans 16 amino acids. V was pared by 2 bases and J by 4 bases, with 12 bases between. In nucleotides, the CDR3 is TGCGCCAGCAGCCAAAAAGCCGGTGGGTATAATTCACCCCTCCACTTT. Protein product: CASSQKAGGYNSPLHF.

V and J are TRBV12-3 or TRBV12-4 and TRBJ1-5, with D possibly TRBD1 on 6 matching bases. The V end was cut by 3 bases, the J end by 3 bases, with 18 bases between. The CDR3 is 17 amino acids. The DNA of the CDR3 is TGTGCCAGCAGTTTCTCGGGGAGGGGGTGGAACAATCAGCCCCAGCATTTT. Amino acid sequence: CASSFSGRGWNNQPQHF.

The gene calls are TRBV7-2 and TRBJ2-1; D possibly corresponds to TRBD2 (6 bases). V lost 5 bases and J 7 bases, leaving 12 bases between the germline ends. This CDR3 has 13 residues. The V gene's germline CDR1 is SGHTA and CDR2 FQGNSA. The CDR3 nucleotides are TGTGCCAGCAGCGTACTGAGCGGGAATGAGCAGTTCTTC. Its translation: CASSVLSGNEQFF. Supplemented by reference TRBV7-2 and TRBJ2-1, the full variable domain reads GAGVSQSPSNKVTEKGKDVELRCDPISGHTALYWYRQSLGQGLEFLIYFQGNSAPDKSGLPSDRFSAERTGGSVSTLTIQRTQQEDSAVYLCASSVLSGNEQFFGPGTRLTVL.

This clonotype came up a few times. This sequence joins TRBV27 and TRBJ2-5; possible D gene TRBD2, 6 bases. Germline V CDR1 and CDR2: MNHEY, SMNVEV (reference sequence). The ends were cut back, 1 base at V and 5 bases at J, with 11 bases in the middle. There are 14 residues in the CDR3. The CDR3 loop reads CASSLYGGGETQYF. CDR3 DNA sequence: TGTGCCAGCAGTTTATACGGGGGAGGTGAGACCCAGTACTTC.

This clonotype has just a few counts. Mismatch with germline at one junction end may stem from a read error. The V gene is TRBV4-3, the J gene TRBJ1-1; D call uncertain. The CDR3 consists of 14 residues. Germline CDR1 reads LGHNA; CDR2 reads YSLEER. The CDR3 nucleotides are TGTGCCAGCAGCCAAGAGGGAGGGAACACTGAAGCTTTCTTT. This gives the protein CASSQEGGNTEAFF.

The V and J genes are TRBV3-1 and TRBJ2-3; D might be TRBD2 (7 bases). The CDR3 is 15 amino acids. Trimming cost V 5 bases and J 4 bases, with 16 bases left between them. Germline lookup yields CDR1 LGHDT and CDR2 YNNKEL (reference sequence). The CDR3 DNA follows: TGTGCCAGCAGCGAACGGGGGGCCGGGGCAGATACGCAGTATTTT. Protein sequence: CASSERGAGADTQYF.

The chain links TRBV4-3 to TRBJ2-6; 12 nucleotides agree with TRBD1. V trimming: 4 bases; J trimming: 3 bases; junction bases outside the gene matches: 4. Germline V gene sequence: CDR1 LGHNA, CDR2 YSLEER. The CDR3 is 17 amino acids. CDR3 coding DNA: TGCGCCAGCAGCCTCCGGGACAGGGGGCTTGGGGCCAACGTCCTGACTTTC. Translated, it gives CASSLRDRGLGANVLTF.

V and J are TRBV7-8 and TRBJ1-5; 8 nucleotides match TRBD1. Germline V lookup: CDR1 SGHVS, CDR2 FQNEAQ. V lost 2 bases to trimming and J lost 2 bases; unmatched junction nucleotides: 5. The CDR3 is 16 residues long. The DNA for the CDR3 is TGTGCCAGCAGCTTACAGGGGGCGCTGGGCAATCAGCCCCAGCATTTT. It codes for CASSLQGALGNQPQHF.

There are a few counts of this clonotype. The rearrangement uses TRBV11-2 and TRBJ2-3; 7 nucleotides match TRBD2. CDR1 is SGHAT, CDR2 FQNNGV, per germline. J was trimmed by 4 bases and V by 3 bases; bases with no gene match: 10. This CDR3 comprises 16 residues. The DNA for the CDR3 is TGTGCCAGCAGCTTCAAGATCGCGGGGGACCCAGATACGCAGTATTTT. Its translation: CASSFKIAGDPDTQYF. The variable domain in full, with the rest retrieved from reference TRBV11-2 and TRBJ2-3, is EAGVAQSPRYKIIEKRQSVAFWCNPISGHATLYWYQQILGQGPKLLIQFQNNGVVDDSQLPKDRFSAERLKGVDSTLKIQPAKLEDSAVYLCASSFKIAGDPDTQYFGPGTRLTVL.

This rearrangement joins TRBV6-6 to TRBJ1-3; weak D call: TRBD1 (6 bases). CDR1 and CDR2 (germline): MNHNY, SVGAGI (reference sequence). The CDR3 sequence is 14 residues long. The V gene lost 8 bases and the J gene lost 0 bases, with 11 bases spanning the gap. This CDR3 reads CASSGQTSGNTIYF. Written as DNA, the CDR3 is TGTGCCAGCTCCGGACAGACCTCTGGAAACACCATATATTTT.

The CDR3 here is CASGSGTAYNEQYF. The CDR3 coding sequence is TGTGCCAGCGGGTCAGGGACAGCCTACAATGAGCAGTACTTC. The chain is built from TRBV27 and TRBJ2-7; 7 bases agree with TRBD1. Trimming cost V 8 bases and J 7 bases; bases outside gene matches: 14. CDR1 is MNHEY, CDR2 SMNVEV, per germline (reference sequence). The CDR3 has 14 residues.

The chain uses TRBV5-4 and TRBJ1-2; D uncertain. Trimming removed 2 bases from V and 3 bases from J, with 8 bases in between. Per the germline V gene, CDR1 is SGHNT and CDR2 is YYREEE (reference sequence). This CDR3 region has 13 residues. This CDR3 is CASSLRAYYGYTF. The CDR3 DNA follows: TGTGCCAGCAGCTTACGGGCCTACTATGGCTACACCTTC.

V is TRBV7-9 and J is TRBJ1-4; no reliable D call. The length of the CDR3 is 15 residues. Trimming stripped 5 bases from V and 3 bases from J, with 13 bases between. CDR1 and CDR2 from the germline V gene are SEHNR and FQNEAQ (reference sequence). The CDR3 spells CASSPGGVANEKLFF. In DNA form, the CDR3 reads TGTGCCAGCAGCCCCGGTGGGGTGGCTAATGAAAAACTGTTTTTT.